The 15 T cell receptor beta chains presented below share a single source sample, sequenced in a study of cytomegalovirus exposure and HLA in healthy donors. Primers for the PCR totalled 60 Vbeta and 13 Jbeta. Only in-frame clones appear in the TCRdb table, and some are missing; sequencing was by immunoSEQ multiplex PCR. In the table there are approximately 200,000 clones, 70% to 90% of which are singletons. Sequencing was carried out using PBMCs. All receptors come from a woman between 18 and 30 years old in good health and CMV-seropositive.

The chain couples TRBV29-1 to TRBJ2-3, with D maybe TRBD2 (7 bases). Trimming pared 8 bases from V and 5 bases from J, leaving 17 bases between. Germline CDR1 SQVTM, CDR2 ANQGSEA. The CDR3 has 13 residues. CDR3 loop: CSLRGGAIDTQYF. CDR3 sequence (DNA): TGCAGCCTGAGGGGGGGGGCAATAGATACGCAGTATTTT.

This clone was detected only once. The CDR3, as DNA: TGTGCCTGGAATGTGGGGGCGGTCAATGAGCAGTTCTTC. Residues: CAWNVGAVNEQFF. This chain connects TRBV30 to TRBJ2-1; tentative D call: TRBD1 (6 bases). Trimming shortened V by 4 bases and J by 6 bases, and 13 bases separated the two germline ends. Germline CDR1 is GTSNPN and CDR2 is SVGIG (reference sequence). The CDR3 extends over 13 amino acids. Filled out from reference TRBV30 and TRBJ2-1, the complete variable domain reads SQTIHQWPATLVQPVGSPLSLECTVEGTSNPNLYWYRQAAGRGLQLLFYSVGIGQISSEVPQNLSASRPQDRQFILSSKKLLLSDSGFYLCAWNVGAVNEQFFGPGTRLTVL.

This rearrangement joins TRBV5-1 to TRBJ1-6, with TRBD1 as a possible D gene (5 bases). V was pared by 4 bases and J by 7 bases, with 18 bases between. Germline V CDR1 and CDR2: SGHRS, YFSETQ. The CDR3 contains 16 residues. CDR3 sequence: CASSRDSTTPNSPLHF. CDR3 sequence (DNA): TGCGCCAGCAGCCGGGACTCAACGACCCCAAATTCACCCCTCCACTTT.

This chain connects TRBV30 to TRBJ2-3; 8 positions match TRBD2. CDR1 and CDR2 from the germline V gene are GTSNPN and SVGIG (reference sequence). V lost 2 bases to trimming and J lost 5 bases; unmatched junction nucleotides: 9. This CDR3 spans 15 amino acids. CDR3 region: CAWSPGGLKGDTQYF. CDR3 DNA sequence: TGTGCCTGGAGTCCGGGGGGGTTGAAAGGAGATACGCAGTATTTT.

Note on this clone: The junction departs from the called germline gene at one end, perhaps through a read error. The chain carries TRBV7-9 and TRBJ1-2, with D tentatively TRBD1 (6 bases). Germline CDR1 and CDR2: SEHNR and FQNEAQ (reference sequence). The CDR3 extends over 14 amino acids. CDR3 nucleotides: TGTTCCAGCAGCTTCCAACAGGGACCCTATGGCTACACCTTC. It yields the protein CSSSFQQGPYGYTF.

V and J are TRBV5-6 and TRBJ2-5; TRBD1 matches 8 bases. CDR1 is SGHDT, CDR2 YYEEEE, per germline. The J segment lost 5 bases and the V segment lost 3 bases, leaving 21 bases of the junction unmatched. The CDR3 totals 19 residues. As DNA, the CDR3 is TGTGCCAGCAGCTCGGGACAGGCTTTCATCCCTTATCTCCAGGAGACCCAGTACTTC. Its protein is CASSSGQAFIPYLQETQYF.

The chain combines TRBV9 with TRBJ1-2; D is unresolved. Deletions cut 1 base from V and 4 bases from J, with 5 bases between. This CDR3 spans 12 amino acids. Germline assignment: CDR1 SGDLS and CDR2 YYNGEE. The CDR3 DNA reads as TGTGCCAGCAGCGTACCGGGCTATGGCTACACCTTC. Amino acids: CASSVPGYGYTF.

V is TRBV5-1 and J is TRBJ1-1; TRBD1 matches at 7 bases. Germline V gene data show CDR1 as SGHRS and CDR2 as YFSETQ. This CDR3 contains 16 residues. The V segment lost 4 bases and the J segment 5 bases; nucleotides outside the gene matches: 14. This CDR3 is CASSIPLQGRWTEAFF. The CDR3 DNA sequence: TGCGCCAGCAGCATCCCTCTACAGGGGAGGTGGACTGAAGCTTTCTTT.

This sequence joins TRBV18 and TRBJ2-5; 11 bases fit TRBD2. This CDR3 contains 16 residues. Germline CDR1 and CDR2: KGHSH and LQKENI. Trimming removed 0 bases from V and 2 bases from J; junction bases left unmatched: 2. For the CDR3, the DNA is TGTGCCAGCTCACCACCCCTAGCGGGGGGACAAGAGACCCAGTACTTC. Encoded protein: CASSPPLAGGQETQYF.

The V and J genes are TRBV29-1 and TRBJ2-1, with D possibly TRBD1 on 6 matching bases. The CDR3 consists of 15 residues. Germline V gene lookup returns CDR1 SQVTM and CDR2 ANQGSEA. V dropped 7 bases and J dropped 0 bases, with 16 bases sitting between them. The CDR3 nucleotides are TGCAGCGCCCGGGACAAACCCAGCTCCTACAATGAGCAGTTCTTC. Translating gives CSARDKPSSYNEQFF.

This chain joins TRBV6-5 and TRBJ1-1; D is unclear. In germline, CDR1 is MNHEY, CDR2 SVGAGI. The CDR3 has 15 amino acids. Trimming stripped 0 bases from V and 0 bases from J, with 8 bases between. CDR3 in amino acids: CASSYSRDLNTEAFF. CDR3 bases: TGTGCCAGCAGTTACTCGAGAGATTTGAACACTGAAGCTTTCTTT.

This rearrangement joins TRBV5-5 to TRBJ2-1, with a possible D match to TRBD2 (5 bases). This CDR3 region has 13 residues. V was trimmed by 4 bases and J by 6 bases, leaving 11 bases between them. Germline V gives CDR1 SGHKS, CDR2 YYEKEE (reference sequence). The CDR3 DNA sequence: TGTGCCAGCAGCCTACGGGGAGCCAATGAGCAGTTCTTC. Its protein is CASSLRGANEQFF.

The V gene is TRBV29-1, the J gene TRBJ2-4; D is possibly TRBD1 (6 bases). Trimming removed 5 bases from V and 7 bases from J, with 12 bases in between. CDR1 is SQVTM, CDR2 ANQGSEA, per germline. CDR3 size: 12 residues. The CDR3 DNA is TGCAGCGTTAAGGGGGAATTGAACATTCAGTACTTC. Its translation is CSVKGELNIQYF.

The chain couples TRBV5-5 to TRBJ1-2; D is possibly TRBD1 (5 bases). CDR1 and CDR2 from the germline V gene are SGHKS and YYEKEE (reference sequence). V was clipped by 4 bases and J by 6 bases, with 19 bases between them. The CDR3 sequence is 15 residues long. DNA of the CDR3: TGTGCCAGCAGCGATGCATGGGGCCTGTGGGATGGCTACACCTTC. This codes for CASSDAWGLWDGYTF. Drawing the rest from reference TRBV5-5 and TRBJ1-2, the complete variable domain is DAGVTQSPTHLIKTRGQQVTLRCSPISGHKSVSWYQQVLGQGPQFIFQYYEKEERGRGNFPDRFSARQFPNYSSELNVNALLLGDSALYLCASSDAWGLWDGYTFGSGTRLTVV.

CDR3 residues: CAWSSTSTGLHSGANVLTF. The CDR3 nucleotides read TGTGCCTGGAGTTCCACGTCGACAGGGCTTCACTCTGGGGCCAACGTCCTGACTTTC. J is TRBJ2-6 and V is TRBV30; 7 bases agree with TRBD1. Germline V gene sequence: CDR1 GTSNPN, CDR2 SVGIG (reference sequence). With 2 bases clipped from V and 0 bases from J, the junction kept 13 bases outside the gene matches. The CDR3 sequence is 19 residues long. The complete variable domain, with remaining parts taken from reference TRBV30 and TRBJ2-6, reads SQTIHQWPATLVQPVGSPLSLECTVEGTSNPNLYWYRQAAGRGLQLLFYSVGIGQISSEVPQNLSASRPQDRQFILSSKKLLLSDSGFYLCAWSSTSTGLHSGANVLTFGAGSRLTVL.